This entry lists 27 T cell receptor beta chains sequenced from one sample in a study of blood T cell repertoires in COVID-19. The table came from immunoSEQ multiplex PCR; TCRdb's copy has only in-frame clones and leaves some out. Here the sample spans around 110,000 clones, 90% being singletons. The sequencing input was peripheral blood. All receptors come from a human donor with active COVID-19. The donor label of this sample is uncertain.

The CDR3 here is CASSVGLGRATNEKLFF. In nucleotides, the CDR3 is TGTGCCAGCAGCGTAGGGCTTGGGAGAGCAACTAATGAAAAACTGTTTTTT. The gene calls are TRBV9 and TRBJ1-4, with unresolved D. This CDR3 has 17 amino acids. The germline V gene has CDR1 SGDLS and CDR2 YYNGEE. V shed 0 bases and J shed 0 bases, with 12 bases lying between them.

This chain joins TRBV28 and TRBJ1-2; D ambiguous. Germline CDR1 is MDHEN and CDR2 is SYDVKM. Trimming took 8 bases from V and 3 from J, leaving 13 bases between them. The length of the CDR3 is 13 residues. The CDR3 sequence is CASHRSLDYGYTF. The CDR3 coding sequence is TGTGCCAGCCACCGGTCTCTGGACTATGGCTACACCTTC.

The rearrangement links TRBV19 to TRBJ1-1, with 7 positions matching TRBD1. J was trimmed by 0 bases and V by 9 bases; bases with no gene match: 7. Per germline, CDR1 LNHDA and CDR2 SQIVND (reference sequence). This CDR3 spans 14 amino acids. The CDR3 sequence is CASNPGTVNTEAFF. The CDR3 nucleotides are TGTGCCAGCAATCCCGGGACAGTGAACACTGAAGCTTTCTTT.

This CDR3 is CATSEHGHPSYEQYF. The DNA for the CDR3 is TGTGCCACCAGTGAACACGGACATCCGTCCTACGAGCAGTACTTC. The chain uses TRBV24-1 and TRBJ2-7; TRBD1 might be the D (5 bases). V was trimmed by 4 bases and J by 1 base, leaving 13 bases between them. Per germline, CDR1 KGHDR and CDR2 SFDVKD. The CDR3 is 15 amino acids.

The CDR3 here is CASSLTGVYGYTF. The CDR3 region has the DNA TGTGCCAGCAGCTTAACAGGGGTCTATGGCTACACCTTC. The chain recombines TRBV28 with TRBJ1-2; 7 positions match TRBD1. J lost 4 bases, V lost 6 bases, and 5 bases had no gene match. The germline CDR1 and CDR2 sequences are MDHEN and SYDVKM. The CDR3 is made up of 13 amino acids.

V gene TRBV7-9 combines with J gene TRBJ2-1; TRBD2 agrees at 10 bases. The CDR3 contains 17 residues. The germline gives CDR1 SEHNR, CDR2 FQNEAQ (reference sequence). V dropped 6 bases and J dropped 8; count of bases not matched to a gene: 16. CDR3 residues: CASSPSGGVWRGYEQFF. CDR3 nucleotides: TGTGCCAGCAGTCCTAGCGGGGGTGTATGGCGTGGCTATGAGCAGTTCTTC.

The rearrangement joins TRBV19 to TRBJ1-3, with TRBD1 identical over 7 bases. V trimming: 10 bases; J trimming: 2 bases; junction bases outside the gene matches: 5. This CDR3 spans 13 amino acids. Germline CDR1 is LNHDA and CDR2 is SQIVND (reference sequence). The CDR3 spells CATRQGAGNTIYF. CDR3 coding DNA: TGTGCCACTCGACAGGGCGCTGGAAACACCATATATTTT. Variable domain in full (rest from reference TRBV19 and TRBJ1-3): DGGITQSPKYLFRKEGQNVTLSCEQNLNHDAMYWYRQDPGQGLRLIYYSQIVNDFQKGDIAEGYSVSREKKESFPLTVTSAQKNPTAFYLCATRQGAGNTIYFGEGSWLTVV.

V is TRBV27 and J is TRBJ1-2, with 11 bases that match TRBD1. Looked up from germline, CDR1 is MNHEY and CDR2 is SMNVEV (reference sequence). The junction had 5 bases not matched to a gene; V was cut back by 6 bases and J by 8 bases. The CDR3 sequence is 13 residues long. The CDR3 region is CASSSWTGGGYTF. The CDR3 DNA reads TGTGCCAGCAGCTCCTGGACAGGGGGCGGCTACACCTTC.

The rearrangement joins TRBV7-8 to TRBJ1-1; 9 bases are a match to TRBD1. This CDR3 comprises 16 residues. Per germline, CDR1 SGHVS and CDR2 FQNEAQ. The V gene end was trimmed by 5 bases and the J gene end by 5 bases; junction bases not matched to a gene: 12. The CDR3 sequence: CASSPTDRGGRTEAFF. Here the CDR3 DNA reads TGTGCCAGCAGCCCCACAGACAGGGGGGGAAGAACTGAAGCTTTCTTT.

The chain joins TRBV29-1 to TRBJ1-1; TRBD1 might be the D (6 bases). The CDR3 has 11 residues. CDR1 is SQVTM, CDR2 ANQGSEA, per germline. Between the trimmed V and J ends, which lost 4 bases and 8 bases, there was a span of 11 bases. Here the CDR3 DNA reads TGCAGCGTTGGGGGGCTTGGAGAAGCTTTCTTT. As protein: CSVGGLGEAFF.

The chain has TRBV7-9 and TRBJ2-2; 11 bases fit TRBD2. The CDR3 has 18 amino acids. Looked up from germline, CDR1 is SEHNR and CDR2 is FQNEAQ (reference sequence). The ends lost 4 bases at V and 1 base at J; junction bases unmatched: 8. CDR3 in DNA: TGTGCCAGCAGCTCGGCCGTCCTAGCGGGGGGGAACACCGGGGAGCTGTTTTTT. This codes for CASSSAVLAGGNTGELFF. The whole variable domain, filled in from reference TRBV7-9 and TRBJ2-2, reads DTGVSQNPRHKITKRGQNVTFRCDPISEHNRLYWYRQTLGQGPEFLTYFQNEAQLEKSRLLSDRFSAERPKGSFSTLEIQRTEQGDSAMYLCASSSAVLAGGNTGELFFGEGSRLTVL.

The gene calls are TRBV5-1 and TRBJ2-2, with 7 bases fitting TRBD2. CDR3 length: 14 amino acids. The germline V gene has CDR1 SGHRS and CDR2 YFSETQ. The V gene end was trimmed by 8 bases and the J gene end by 2 bases; junction bases not matched to a gene: 6. The CDR3 spells CASTAGPNTGELFF. In DNA, the CDR3 is TGCGCCAGTACAGCGGGACCAAACACCGGGGAGCTGTTTTTT.

The genes are TRBV21-1 and TRBJ1-5. TRBV21-1 is tagged as a pseudogene. CDR3 length: 14 amino acids. The CDR3 is CASIQGGRGQPQHF. The CDR3 bases are TGTGCCAGCATCCAGGGAGGACGGGGACAGCCCCAGCATTTT.

The chain recombines TRBV14 with TRBJ1-1; no clear D. This CDR3 has 13 amino acids. Germline lookup yields CDR1 SGHDN and CDR2 FVKESK. V lost 1 base, J lost 0 bases, and 3 bases lay in between. The CDR3 coding sequence is TGTGCCAGCAGCCAAGCTATGAACACTGAAGCTTTCTTT. Its translation: CASSQAMNTEAFF.

The chain is built from TRBV6-1 and TRBJ1-5; tentative D call: TRBD1 (5 bases). Germline CDR1 reads MNHNS; CDR2 reads SASEGT. V was shortened by 2 bases and J by 0 bases, with 11 bases between the two germline ends. The CDR3 consists of 16 residues. CDR3 sequence: CASSEIRGYSNQPQHF. CDR3 nucleotides: TGTGCCAGCAGTGAAATAAGGGGTTATAGCAATCAGCCCCAGCATTTT.

The chain has TRBV2 and TRBJ2-1, with TRBD1 matching 9 bases. The CDR3 has 14 residues. Germline V gene data show CDR1 as SNHLY and CDR2 as FYNNEI. Unmatched junction bases numbered 9, after V lost 6 bases and J lost 9 bases. The chain's CDR3 is CASSMNRGRGEQFF. CDR3 sequence (DNA): TGTGCCAGCAGCATGAACAGGGGGCGGGGTGAGCAGTTCTTC.

The J gene is TRBJ1-3, the V gene TRBV2, with 8 bases that match TRBD1. The junction had 7 bases not matched to a gene; V was cut back by 6 bases and J by 3 bases. There are 15 residues in the CDR3. Germline CDR1 SNHLY, CDR2 FYNNEI. CDR3 region: CASSTGTGLGNTIYF. For the CDR3, the DNA is TGTGCCAGCAGCACCGGGACAGGACTTGGAAACACCATATATTTT.

The rearrangement links TRBV9 to TRBJ2-3; 12 bases are shared with TRBD2. After removal of 4 bases from V and 1 base from J, the junction contained 4 bases not matched to a gene. This CDR3 is 16 amino acids long. Per the germline V gene, CDR1 is SGDLS and CDR2 is YYNGEE. CDR3 nucleotide sequence: TGTGCCAGCAGCACGTGGACTAGCGGGGGCACAGATACGCAGTATTTT. Protein: CASSTWTSGGTDTQYF.

V and J are TRBV18 and TRBJ2-5; D perhaps matches TRBD1 (6 bases). V lost 1 base and J 5 bases, leaving 11 bases between the germline ends. There are 14 residues in the CDR3. Germline CDR1 reads KGHSH; CDR2 reads LQKENI. The CDR3 DNA sequence: TGTGCCAGCTCACCACTACAGGGTAGCGAGACCCAGTACTTC. It translates to CASSPLQGSETQYF.

The V call is TRBV7-3, the J call TRBJ2-5, with TRBD1 matching over 11 bases. The CDR3 totals 16 residues. Germline V gives CDR1 SGHTA, CDR2 FQGTGA. Trimming at V came to 5 bases and at J to 6 bases, leaving 11 bases not matched to a gene. The DNA of the CDR3 is TGTGCCAGCAGCCCCACCCGGACAGGGGGCTTCAAGACCCAGTACTTC. Its translation is CASSPTRTGGFKTQYF.

The rearrangement joins TRBV7-2 to TRBJ2-1; 7 nucleotides match TRBD1. With V trimmed by 6 bases and J by 2 bases, 10 bases remained unmatched. Germline V CDR1 and CDR2: SGHTA, FQGNSA. The CDR3 is 16 residues long. The DNA of the CDR3 is TGTGCCAGCAGGCTCTCTCCGGGACAGACCTACAATGAGCAGTTCTTC. This codes for CASRLSPGQTYNEQFF.

The rearrangement uses TRBV7-2 and TRBJ1-1, with no clear D. Trimming stripped 2 bases from V and 0 bases from J, with 10 bases between. The CDR3 runs 15 residues. Germline V gives CDR1 SGHTA, CDR2 FQGNSA. The CDR3 nucleotides read TGTGCCAGCAGCTTATTAGCATTGGTGAACACTGAAGCTTTCTTT. Translation: CASSLLALVNTEAFF.

As to this clone: The conserved final phenylalanine or tryptophan is absent from the CDR3, which likely points to a read error. No DNA is shown, since the ends of the CDR3 on it are uncertain; the CDR3 is the one TCRdb lists. The rearrangement joins TRBV6-6 to TRBJ1-2; the D call in the table, TRBD1, was not verified against the DNA. Counting both end residues, the CDR3 totals 11 amino acids. Germline V gene lookup returns CDR1 MNHNY and CDR2 SVGAGI (reference sequence). This CDR3 reads CASSILQAAFL.

The chain is built from TRBV5-1 and TRBJ2-5; D is undetermined. Germline V lookup: CDR1 SGHRS, CDR2 YFSETQ. This CDR3 has 14 amino acids. Trimming took off 3 bases at V and 6 bases at J, with 15 bases between the two ends. CDR3 sequence: CASSSEWSEKTQYF. The CDR3 bases are TGCGCCAGCAGCTCGGAGTGGAGCGAGAAGACCCAGTACTTC. Variable domain in full (rest from reference TRBV5-1 and TRBJ2-5): KAGVTQTPRYLIKTRGQQVTLSCSPISGHRSVSWYQQTPGQGLQFLFEYFSETQRNKGNFPGRFSGRQFSNSRSEMNVSTLELGDSALYLCASSSEWSEKTQYFGPGTRLLVL.

The chain carries TRBV7-8 and TRBJ2-1; D gene uncertain. V lost 3 bases and J lost 4, with 7 bases in between. Germline V gene lookup returns CDR1 SGHVS and CDR2 FQNEAQ. The CDR3 is 13 residues long. In DNA, the CDR3 is TGTGCCAGCAGCTTTCAGGATTACAATGAGCAGTTCTTC. It encodes CASSFQDYNEQFF. The full variable domain, rest sourced from reference TRBV7-8 and TRBJ2-1, is GAGVSQSPRYKVAKRGQDVALRCDPISGHVSLFWYQQALGQGPEFLTYFQNEAQLDKSGLPSDRFFAERPEGSVSTLKIQRTQQEDSAVYLCASSFQDYNEQFFGPGTRLTVL.

Turning to this clone: One end of the junction fails to match germline, which may point to a read error. J is TRBJ2-5 and V is TRBV4-1; D possibly corresponds to TRBD2 (5 bases). Germline-derived CDR1 and CDR2 are MGHRA and YSYEKL. This CDR3 is 14 amino acids long. Here the CDR3 reads CASSQDYVGEAQYF. CDR3 DNA sequence: TGCGCCAGCAGCCAAGATTACGTGGGAGAGGCCCAGTACTTC.

The V and J genes are TRBV6-2 or TRBV6-3 and TRBJ1-1; D uncertain. CDR1 and CDR2 from the germline V gene are MNHEY and SVGEGT. V was cut by 3 bases and J by 2 bases, with 7 bases left in between. This CDR3 spans 13 amino acids. The CDR3, as DNA: TGTGCCAGCAGTTATAGCCGAAACACTGAAGCTTTCTTT. This sequence encodes CASSYSRNTEAFF.